These 14 T cell receptor beta chains originate from one sample sequenced in a study of cytomegalovirus exposure and HLA in healthy donors. The PCR was carried out with 60 Vbeta primers and 13 Jbeta primers. The assay was immunoSEQ multiplex PCR, and TCRdb's table has in-frame clones only and misses some. The profile shows about 86,000 clones, around 70% of them singletons. Source material: PBMCs. Receptor source: a man aged 60 to 75 in good health and CMV-seronegative.

The CDR3 region is CASSSPGQGFYGYTF. CDR3 nucleotides: TGTGCCAGCAGTTCACCGGGACAGGGATTCTATGGCTACACCTTC. V usage is TRBV28 and J usage is TRBJ1-2, with 9 bases fitting TRBD1. The V gene end was trimmed by 4 bases and the J gene end by 4 bases; junction bases not matched to a gene: 7. Germline V CDR1 and CDR2: MDHEN, SYDVKM. This CDR3 is built from 15 residues.

The J gene is TRBJ2-1, the V gene TRBV9; D is unresolved. CDR1 is SGDLS and CDR2 is YYNGEE in the germline V gene. The CDR3 covers 12 residues. The V end lost 0 bases, the J end lost 10 bases, and 8 bases lay between the germline ends. The CDR3 here is CASSVAGHEQFF. The DNA for the CDR3 is TGTGCCAGCAGCGTAGCGGGTCACGAGCAGTTCTTC.

This chain connects TRBV6-6 to TRBJ1-5; 7 nucleotides align to TRBD1. Germline V lookup: CDR1 MNHNY, CDR2 SVGAGI (reference sequence). This CDR3 is 15 amino acids long. With V trimmed by 7 bases and J by 3 bases, 9 bases remained unmatched. The CDR3 sequence is CASTLPGQNNQPQHF. The CDR3 coding sequence is TGTGCCAGCACCTTACCGGGACAGAACAATCAGCCCCAGCATTTT.

The genes are TRBV30 and TRBJ2-6; D is unclear. V was shortened by 4 bases and J by 9 bases, with 7 bases between the two germline ends. The CDR3 covers 11 residues. Looked up from germline, CDR1 is GTSNPN and CDR2 is SVGIG (reference sequence). CDR3 bases: TGTGCCTGGATAAACATCAACGTCCTGACTTTC. It yields the protein CAWININVLTF. Full variable domain (rest looked up from reference TRBV30 and TRBJ2-6): SQTIHQWPATLVQPVGSPLSLECTVEGTSNPNLYWYRQAAGRGLQLLFYSVGIGQISSEVPQNLSASRPQDRQFILSSKKLLLSDSGFYLCAWININVLTFGAGSRLTVL.

CDR3 in amino acids: CASSTQEGFSTGELFF. CDR3 sequence (DNA): TGTGCCAGCAGTACCCAGGAAGGCTTCAGCACCGGGGAGCTGTTTTTT. V and J are TRBV2 and TRBJ2-2; no reliable D call. V was clipped by 5 bases and J by 4 bases, with 17 bases between them. The CDR3 extends over 16 amino acids. Germline assignment: CDR1 SNHLY and CDR2 FYNNEI.

This chain uses TRBV7-7 with TRBJ2-2; the match to TRBD2 covers 11 bases. After removal of 5 bases from V and 5 bases from J, the junction contained 4 bases not matched to a gene. The CDR3 is made up of 15 amino acids. Germline CDR1 and CDR2: SSHAT and FNYEAQ (reference sequence). The CDR3 sequence: CASSAGLAATGELFF. The CDR3 DNA follows: TGTGCCAGCAGCGCGGGACTAGCGGCAACCGGGGAGCTGTTTTTT.

The chain uses TRBV5-1 and TRBJ2-2, with 7 bases fitting TRBD2. V lost 4 bases to trimming and J lost 5 bases; unmatched junction nucleotides: 5. The CDR3 is made up of 14 amino acids. The germline gives CDR1 SGHRS, CDR2 YFSETQ. For the CDR3, the DNA is TGCGCCAGCAGCCGCGGGAGAGGGACCGGGGAGCTGTTTTTT. This translates into CASSRGRGTGELFF.

In its sample, this clone was seen once. The chain recombines TRBV28 with TRBJ2-1; 10 bases are shared with TRBD2. The trim removed 8 bases at V and 5 bases at J, leaving 6 bases unmatched. CDR3 size: 14 residues. From germline, CDR1 is MDHEN and CDR2 SYDVKM. The CDR3 DNA follows: TGTGCCAGCGACCAGCGGGAGGGTAACAATGAGCAGTTCTTC. Its protein product is CASDQREGNNEQFF.

This chain joins TRBV28 and TRBJ2-2; 7 nucleotides match TRBD2. The V gene end was trimmed by 6 bases and the J gene end by 1 base; junction bases not matched to a gene: 8. Looked up from germline, CDR1 is MDHEN and CDR2 is SYDVKM. The CDR3 has 16 residues. CDR3 nucleotides: TGTGCCAGCAGCAGTCCCCCGGGGGGGAACACCGGGGAGCTGTTTTTT. Protein product: CASSSPPGGNTGELFF.

This clone was seen just once. V gene TRBV28 combines with J gene TRBJ2-1; 10 bases align to TRBD2. V shed 6 bases, J shed 4 bases, and the junction held 9 bases outside the gene matches. This CDR3 comprises 16 residues. Germline loops: CDR1 MDHEN, CDR2 SYDVKM. CDR3 nucleotide sequence: TGTGCCAGCAGACTGGGAGCGGGAGGGCCATACAATGAGCAGTTCTTC. As protein: CASRLGAGGPYNEQFF.

For the CDR3, the DNA is TGTGCCAGCAGCTTCTACGCAAGCTCTGGAAACACCATATATTTT. This translates into CASSFYASSGNTIYF. This chain connects TRBV7-2 to TRBJ1-3; D gene unclear. This CDR3 has 15 amino acids. Deletions cut 3 bases from V and 0 bases from J, with 9 bases between. CDR1 and CDR2 (germline): SGHTA, FQGNSA.

The chain employs TRBV30 and TRBJ2-1, with TRBD2 matching over 9 bases. CDR1 GTSNPN and CDR2 SVGIG come from the germline V gene (reference sequence). Trimming took 4 bases from V and 10 from J; bases not matched to a gene: 11. There are 14 residues in the CDR3. The CDR3 DNA sequence: TGTGCCTGGATTTCGCGGGGGGGCCAACAGGAGCAGTTCTTC. Amino acids: CAWISRGGQQEQFF.

The chain has TRBV5-1 and TRBJ2-7; tentatively, D is TRBD2 (5 bases). V was pared by 7 bases and J by 3 bases, with 11 bases between. CDR1 and CDR2 from the germline V gene are SGHRS and YFSETQ. This CDR3 region has 12 residues. The CDR3 sequence: CASRGSDYEQYF. The CDR3 DNA sequence: TGCGCCAGCCGGGGTAGCGACTACGAGCAGTACTTC.

J is TRBJ2-7 and V is TRBV4-3; TRBD2 might be the D (5 bases). Trimming cost V 0 bases and J 6 bases, with 9 bases left between them. The CDR3 loop spans 13 amino acids. Germline-derived CDR1 and CDR2 are LGHNA and YSLEER. CDR3 DNA: TGCGCCAGCAGCCAAGAGTTCGCGGGCGAGCAGTACTTC. It codes for CASSQEFAGEQYF.